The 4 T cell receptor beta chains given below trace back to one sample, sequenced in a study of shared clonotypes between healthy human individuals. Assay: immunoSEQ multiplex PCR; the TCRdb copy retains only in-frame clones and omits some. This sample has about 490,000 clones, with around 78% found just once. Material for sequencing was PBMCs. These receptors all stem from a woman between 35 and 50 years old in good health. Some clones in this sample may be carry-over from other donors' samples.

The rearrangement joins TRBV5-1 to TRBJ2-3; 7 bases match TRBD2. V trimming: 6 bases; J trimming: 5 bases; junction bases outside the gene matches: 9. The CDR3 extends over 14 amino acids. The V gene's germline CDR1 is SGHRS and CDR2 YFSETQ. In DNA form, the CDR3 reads TGCGCCAGCACCGATGGCGGGAGTCGAGATACGCAGTATTTT. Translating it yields CASTDGGSRDTQYF.

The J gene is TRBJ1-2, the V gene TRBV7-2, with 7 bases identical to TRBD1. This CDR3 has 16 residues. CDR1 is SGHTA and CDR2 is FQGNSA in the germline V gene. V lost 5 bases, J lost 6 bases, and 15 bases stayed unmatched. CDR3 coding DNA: TGTGCCAGCAGCCCTTCTGGGGATGACAGGGCCCATGGCTACACCTTC. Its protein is CASSPSGDDRAHGYTF.

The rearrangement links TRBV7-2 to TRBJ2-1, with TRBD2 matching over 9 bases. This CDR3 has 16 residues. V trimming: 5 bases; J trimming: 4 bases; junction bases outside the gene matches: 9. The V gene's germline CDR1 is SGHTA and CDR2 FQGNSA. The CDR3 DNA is TGTGCCAGCAGCCCGGAAGCGGGGGGAACTTACAATGAGCAGTTCTTC. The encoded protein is CASSPEAGGTYNEQFF.

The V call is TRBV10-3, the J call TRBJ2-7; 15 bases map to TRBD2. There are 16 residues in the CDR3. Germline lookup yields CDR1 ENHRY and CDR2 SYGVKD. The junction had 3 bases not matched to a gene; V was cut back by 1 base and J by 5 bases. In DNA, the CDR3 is TGTGCCATCAGTGAGTTCTGGACTAGCGGGAGGGACGAGCAGTACTTC. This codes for CAISEFWTSGRDEQYF.